Presented here are 6 T cell receptor beta chains from one specimen sequenced in a study of blood T cell repertoires in COVID-19. Clones were read by immunoSEQ multiplex PCR, and TCRdb kept only the in-frame ones, dropping some. In the table there are roughly 100,000 clones, nearly 90% of which are singletons. Sequencing was performed on peripheral blood. These receptors were taken from a man aged 50-60 years in a cohort sampled during active COVID-19.

This clone was detected ten times or more. The V and J genes are TRBV3-1 (or the pseudogene TRBV3-2) and TRBJ2-7; D perhaps matches TRBD1 (6 bases). Trimming left V 2 bases short and J 12 bases short, with 17 bases between. The CDR3 consists of 13 residues. The germline V gene encodes CDR1 LGHDT and CDR2 YNNKEL (reference sequence). The CDR3 spells CASSQNRPTGTYF. The CDR3 region has the DNA TGTGCCAGCAGCCAAAACAGACCTACAGGGACGTACTTC.

This clone was counted only a few times. The V gene is TRBV6-6, the J gene TRBJ1-6; the D is unclear. The CDR3 has 13 amino acids. Between the trimmed V and J ends, which lost 7 bases and 8 bases, there was a span of 12 bases. Germline CDR1 and CDR2: MNHNY and SVGAGI (reference sequence). The DNA of the CDR3 is TGTGCCAGCACCTCCGACGGGGATTCACCCCTCCACTTT. Translated, it gives CASTSDGDSPLHF.

The V gene is TRBV4-1, the J gene TRBJ1-2; 7 nucleotides agree with TRBD1. Germline V gene data show CDR1 as MGHRA and CDR2 as YSYEKL. The CDR3 sequence is 16 residues long. Losses at the gene ends were 4 bases for V and 2 bases for J; bases not matched to a gene: 10. The CDR3 bases are TGCGCCAGCAGCCGGACGGTCGGGACAGAGAACTATGGCTACACCTTC. This translates into CASSRTVGTENYGYTF.

This clone has only one observation. This chain connects TRBV19 to TRBJ1-1; tentative D call: TRBD1 (6 bases). Germline CDR1 LNHDA, CDR2 SQIVND (reference sequence). CDR3 length equals 14 residues. Trimming pared 4 bases from V and 2 bases from J, leaving 11 bases between. The CDR3 DNA reads as TGTGCCAGTAGTAGGCGAGGGGGTAACACTGAAGCTTTCTTT. Its translation: CASSRRGGNTEAFF.

V gene TRBV7-8 combines with J gene TRBJ1-3; D is uncertain. The CDR3 has 16 amino acids. Germline V gives CDR1 SGHVS, CDR2 FQNEAQ. With 4 bases removed from V and 4 bases from J, the gap between germline ends came to 17 bases. CDR3 nucleotide sequence: TGTGCCAGCAGCTGGGTGGGAGGGAGGCAAGGAAACACCATATATTTT. Protein sequence: CASSWVGGRQGNTIYF.

V is TRBV4-2 and J is TRBJ2-1, with 14 bases identical to TRBD2. The CDR3 is 16 residues long. J gave up 2 bases and V 3 bases, and 0 bases lay outside the gene matches. The germline gives CDR1 LGHNA, CDR2 YNFKEQ. The CDR3 nucleotides are TGTGCCAGCAGCCAGACTAGCGGGGGGGCCTACAATGAGCAGTTCTTC. This gives the protein CASSQTSGGAYNEQFF.